The next 31 T cell receptor beta chains were all read from a single sample in a study of blood T cell repertoires in COVID-19. Profiling relied on immunoSEQ multiplex PCR, and the TCRdb table lists in-frame clones only, not all of them. The profile covers 250,000 to 350,000 clones, with roughly 83% appearing a single time and roughly 1.5% taken by the ten largest. Specimen: peripheral blood. These receptors were taken from a human donor with COVID-19, enrolled during active disease. The donor label of this sample is uncertain.

The V call is TRBV6-5, the J call TRBJ1-3, with no clear D. The CDR3 covers 15 residues. V dropped 8 bases and J dropped 1 base, with 15 bases sitting between them. The germline gives CDR1 MNHEY, CDR2 SVGAGI. The CDR3 DNA follows: TGTGCCAGCGGATCTCCGGGATGGTCTGGAAACACCATATATTTT. It translates to CASGSPGWSGNTIYF.

The chain links TRBV30 to TRBJ2-7; 9 nucleotides align to TRBD2. Germline V gene lookup returns CDR1 GTSNPN and CDR2 SVGIG (reference sequence). The trim removed 2 bases at V and 3 bases at J, leaving 5 bases unmatched. This CDR3 region has 14 residues. CDR3 sequence reads: CAWSQPAGGYEQYF. Written as DNA, the CDR3 is TGTGCCTGGAGTCAGCCAGCGGGAGGCTACGAGCAGTACTTC.

The rearrangement joins TRBV27 to TRBJ2-6; 7 bases agree with TRBD1. The germline gives CDR1 MNHEY, CDR2 SMNVEV (reference sequence). The CDR3 is 19 residues long. Trimming cost V 2 bases and J 0 bases; bases outside gene matches: 10. CDR3 DNA sequence: TGTGCCAGCAGTTTAACTGGCACAGGGGTTTACTCTGGGGCCAACGTCCTGACTTTC. Protein product: CASSLTGTGVYSGANVLTF.

The rearrangement uses TRBV28 and TRBJ1-4; 7 bases fit TRBD1. Looked up from germline, CDR1 is MDHEN and CDR2 is SYDVKM. V was pared by 1 base and J by 4 bases, with 12 bases of the junction left unmatched. The CDR3 loop spans 18 amino acids. The CDR3 bases are TGTGCCAGCAGTTTATTAAGGGCGGACAGGTCCGGTAATGAAAAACTGTTTTTT. Its protein is CASSLLRADRSGNEKLFF.

The chain has TRBV10-3 and TRBJ1-6; 7 bases are a match to TRBD1. CDR1 is ENHRY and CDR2 is SYGVKD in the germline V gene. The CDR3 spans 13 residues. Trimming took 4 bases from V and 9 from J; bases not matched to a gene: 3. CDR3 sequence: CAISGQGGSPLHF. DNA of the CDR3: TGTGCCATCAGTGGACAGGGAGGTTCACCCCTCCACTTT.

This clone occurred a few times. The chain joins TRBV3-1 (or the pseudogene TRBV3-2) to TRBJ2-5; D not certain. The ends were cut back, 8 bases at V and 3 bases at J, with 16 bases in the middle. Germline loops: CDR1 LGHDT, CDR2 YNNKEL (reference sequence). This CDR3 comprises 14 residues. This CDR3 is CASHWFGAEETQYF. CDR3 coding DNA: TGTGCCAGCCATTGGTTCGGAGCCGAAGAGACCCAGTACTTC.

This chain links TRBV5-4 with TRBJ2-2; 9 nucleotides agree with TRBD1. J gave up 6 bases and V 3 bases, and 9 bases lay outside the gene matches. Germline V gives CDR1 SGHNT, CDR2 YYREEE (reference sequence). The CDR3 has 16 amino acids. The CDR3, as DNA: TGTGCCAGCAGCTCAAGGGGGACAGGGTGGGCCGGGGAGCTGTTTTTT. Translated: CASSSRGTGWAGELFF.

The J gene is TRBJ2-3, the V gene TRBV9; possibly TRBD1 for D (6 bases). Per germline, CDR1 SGDLS and CDR2 YYNGEE. CDR3 length equals 15 residues. The V and J ends lost 6 bases and 2 bases respectively, with 16 bases between them. The CDR3 is CASTETGGVTDTQYF. CDR3 nucleotide sequence: TGTGCCAGCACCGAAACTGGGGGCGTCACAGATACGCAGTATTTT.

V gene TRBV6-5 combines with J gene TRBJ2-5; 9 nucleotides agree with TRBD1. The CDR3 length is 15 residues. In germline, CDR1 is MNHEY, CDR2 SVGAGI. Losses at the gene ends were 5 bases for V and 5 bases for J; bases not matched to a gene: 9. CDR3 protein: CASSIRTGAMETQYF. The CDR3 DNA reads as TGTGCCAGCAGTATCCGGACAGGGGCCATGGAGACCCAGTACTTC.

This chain joins TRBV30 and TRBJ2-5, with 10 bases identical to TRBD2. V was pared by 4 bases and J by 4 bases, with 24 bases of the junction left unmatched. The CDR3 runs to 20 residues. Germline V gene sequence: CDR1 GTSNPN, CDR2 SVGIG (reference sequence). The CDR3 region has the DNA TGTGCCTGGACCCGATCCCGGCCGAGGACTAGCGGTAACCGGGGAGAGACCCAGTACTTC. Protein: CAWTRSRPRTSGNRGETQYF.

The chain recombines TRBV4-2 with TRBJ2-2; tentative D call: TRBD2 (6 bases). The germline V gene has CDR1 LGHNA and CDR2 YNFKEQ. The CDR3 extends over 18 amino acids. Trimming left V 1 base short and J 0 bases short, with 15 bases between. CDR3: CASSQGTGSGPNTGELFF. DNA for the CDR3: TGTGCCAGCAGCCAAGGGACCGGGAGCGGTCCGAACACCGGGGAGCTGTTTTTT.

The chain couples TRBV4-1 to TRBJ2-5, with TRBD1 identical over 7 bases. Germline loops: CDR1 MGHRA, CDR2 YSYEKL. This CDR3 region has 13 residues. V shed 6 bases, J shed 5 bases, and the junction held 6 bases outside the gene matches. DNA for the CDR3: TGCGCCAGCAGGCCGACAGGGTCCGAGACCCAGTACTTC. Amino acid sequence: CASRPTGSETQYF.

The DNA for the CDR3 is TGCAGTGCTAGTGGTGTAAAGGGGGCTCGGGGGGAGACCCAGTACTTC. It specifies CSASGVKGARGETQYF. The V and J genes are TRBV20-1 and TRBJ2-5, with D perhaps TRBD1 (7 bases). V lost 3 bases, J lost 5 bases, and 22 bases lay in between. The CDR3 length is 16 residues. Germline CDR1 DFQATT, CDR2 SNEGSKA (reference sequence).

The V call is TRBV5-4, the J call TRBJ2-7, with 8 bases fitting TRBD2. The V gene's germline CDR1 is SGHNT and CDR2 YYREEE (reference sequence). The CDR3 has 15 amino acids. The V segment lost 4 bases and the J segment 3 bases; nucleotides outside the gene matches: 9. The CDR3 protein is CASSLGRGDIYEQYF. CDR3 sequence (DNA): TGTGCCAGCAGCCTCGGGCGGGGGGATATCTACGAGCAGTACTTC.

The chain has TRBV19 and TRBJ2-1; D is unclear. CDR1 is LNHDA and CDR2 is SQIVND in the germline V gene (reference sequence). The CDR3 contains 13 residues. Trimming took 7 bases from V and 5 from J, leaving 12 bases between them. The CDR3 nucleotides are TGTGCCAGTACCCCCGACAAAGACAATGAGCAGTTCTTC. Its protein product is CASTPDKDNEQFF.

A note on this clone: Other DNA variants within this sample encode the same CDR3. This chain links TRBV3-1 (or the pseudogene TRBV3-2) with TRBJ1-5; D gene ambiguous. This CDR3 region has 13 residues. Deletions cut 0 bases from V and 6 bases from J, with 6 bases between. Germline CDR1 reads LGHDT; CDR2 reads YNNKEL (reference sequence). The CDR3, as DNA: TGTGCCAGCAGCCAAGATGTGAGTCAGCCCCAGCATTTT. It is translated as CASSQDVSQPQHF.

V usage is TRBV12-3 or TRBV12-4 and J usage is TRBJ1-4; tentatively, D is TRBD1 (5 bases). Trimming took 7 bases from V and 8 from J, leaving 14 bases between them. The CDR3 is 13 residues long. DNA of the CDR3: TGTGCCAGCACTGGGTGGGCAGGGGAAAAACTGTTTTTT. As protein: CASTGWAGEKLFF.

This chain uses TRBV7-3 with TRBJ2-1, with D possibly being TRBD1 (6 bases). Trimming shortened V by 1 base and J by 5 bases, and 9 bases separated the two germline ends. Germline V CDR1 and CDR2: SGHTA, FQGTGA. The CDR3 contains 14 residues. Written as DNA, the CDR3 is TGTGCCAGCAGCTTAAGTGGACAGAACAATGAGCAGTTCTTC. This translates into CASSLSGQNNEQFF.

V gene TRBV10-3 combines with J gene TRBJ1-3; 8 bases agree with TRBD1. The CDR3 is 15 amino acids. Germline CDR1 and CDR2: ENHRY and SYGVKD. Trimming cost V 0 bases and J 4 bases; bases outside gene matches: 2. CDR3 DNA: TGTGCCATCAGTGAGTCCACAGGGGGAGGAAACACCATATATTTT. Residues: CAISESTGGGNTIYF.

This rearrangement joins TRBV5-1 to TRBJ2-1, with 8 bases identical to TRBD2. V gave up 3 bases and J gave up 6 bases; unmatched junction bases: 20. Germline CDR1 and CDR2: SGHRS and YFSETQ. The CDR3 spans 19 residues. Written as DNA, the CDR3 is TGCGCCAGCAGCTCCAAATTAATAAAACTAGCGGCCCAAATCAATGAGCAGTTCTTC. It translates to CASSSKLIKLAAQINEQFF.

The chain has TRBV19 and TRBJ1-5; D remains unclear. The CDR3 covers 15 residues. V was trimmed by 5 bases and J by 0 bases, leaving 11 bases between them. Germline V CDR1 and CDR2: LNHDA, SQIVND (reference sequence). CDR3 in DNA: TGTGCCAGTAGTGGCACAGCAGGTAGCAATCAGCCCCAGCATTTT. Its protein is CASSGTAGSNQPQHF.

The chain joins TRBV10-3 to TRBJ2-3; a possible D gene is TRBD2 (5 bases). The CDR3 loop spans 14 amino acids. Per the germline V gene, CDR1 is ENHRY and CDR2 is SYGVKD. With 6 bases removed from V and 2 bases from J, the gap between germline ends came to 12 bases. The DNA of the CDR3 is TGTGCCATCAGAAGACTATTCCCCACAGATACGCAGTATTTT. This sequence encodes CAIRRLFPTDTQYF.

V usage is TRBV9 and J usage is TRBJ1-1, with a weak D call TRBD1 (6 bases). Germline-derived CDR1 and CDR2 are SGDLS and YYNGEE. The CDR3 contains 15 residues. V shed 0 bases and J shed 0 bases, with 9 bases lying between them. The CDR3 loop reads CASSVVGTLNTEAFF. CDR3 nucleotide sequence: TGTGCCAGCAGCGTAGTCGGGACATTGAACACTGAAGCTTTCTTT.

The J gene is TRBJ1-3, the V gene TRBV28; D uncertain. The V end lost 8 bases, the J end lost 0 bases, and 11 bases lay between the germline ends. The CDR3 consists of 14 residues. Germline V gene data show CDR1 as MDHEN and CDR2 as SYDVKM. The chain's CDR3 is CASSARSSGNTIYF. The CDR3 DNA reads TGTGCCAGCTCGGCGAGGTCCTCTGGAAACACCATATATTTT.

The chain joins TRBV5-6 to TRBJ2-3; perhaps TRBD2 as D (5 bases). Germline CDR1 and CDR2: SGHDT and YYEEEE. V was cut by 3 bases and J by 0 bases, with 8 bases left in between. The CDR3 has 14 amino acids. This chain's CDR3 is CASSSGISTDTQYF. The CDR3 nucleotides read TGTGCCAGCAGCTCGGGGATCAGCACAGATACGCAGTATTTT. Drawing the rest from reference TRBV5-6 and TRBJ2-3, the complete variable domain is DAGVTQSPTHLIKTRGQQVTLRCSPKSGHDTVSWYQQALGQGPQFIFQYYEEEERQRGNFPDRFSGHQFPNYSSELNVNALLLGDSALYLCASSSGISTDTQYFGPGTRLTVL.

V is TRBV24-1 and J is TRBJ2-3, with D perhaps matching TRBD2 (6 bases). CDR3 length equals 15 residues. The germline gives CDR1 KGHDR, CDR2 SFDVKD. Trimming took 5 bases from V and 3 from J, leaving 14 bases between them. CDR3 residues: CATSGDSGATDTQYF. DNA for the CDR3: TGTGCCACCAGTGGTGATAGCGGAGCTACAGATACGCAGTATTTT.

The rearrangement links TRBV11-2 to TRBJ1-6; D perhaps matches TRBD1 (5 bases). The CDR3 runs to 15 residues. Deletions cut 4 bases from V and 8 bases from J, with 15 bases between. From germline, CDR1 is SGHAT and CDR2 FQNNGV. CDR3 loop: CASSSLQGGYSPLHF. DNA for the CDR3: TGTGCCAGCAGCTCATTGCAGGGTGGATATTCACCCCTCCACTTT.

This clone was counted a single time. The chain recombines TRBV6-1 with TRBJ1-1, with a possible D match to TRBD1 (6 bases). Germline V lookup: CDR1 MNHNS, CDR2 SASEGT. The germline V and J ends were trimmed by 1 base and 0 bases, with 12 bases remaining between them. This CDR3 comprises 16 residues. CDR3 DNA sequence: TGTGCCAGCAGTGAAGTGGTGGGACACATGAACACTGAAGCTTTCTTT. It encodes CASSEVVGHMNTEAFF.

The CDR3 is CASSGSGTYNEQFF. The CDR3 region has the DNA TGCGCCAGCAGCGGTAGCGGGACTTACAATGAGCAGTTCTTC. This sequence joins TRBV5-1 and TRBJ2-1; 8 bases line up with TRBD2. There are 14 residues in the CDR3. With V trimmed by 4 bases and J by 4 bases, 4 bases remained unmatched. The germline V gene has CDR1 SGHRS and CDR2 YFSETQ.

The rearrangement links TRBV21-1 to TRBJ2-4; the table's D call, TRBD2, was not checked against the DNA. TRBV21-1 is marked as a pseudogene. This CDR3 has 15 residues. DNA of the CDR3: TGTGCCAGCAGCAGGGTAAGGGGGGGCAAAAACATTCAGTACTTC. Its protein is CASSRVRGGKNIQYF.

As to this clone: Compared with germline, one end of the junction differs, possibly owing to a read error. The CDR3 DNA sequence: TGTGCCAGCAGTTCGAGGGGCAGGGGAAACTCTGGCTACACCTTC. Amino acids: CASSSRGRGNSGYTF. The V call is TRBV28, the J call TRBJ1-2; tentative D call: TRBD1 (6 bases). The CDR3 is 15 amino acids. CDR1 and CDR2 (germline): MDHEN, SYDVKM.